The subject of this entry is one TCR beta chain. Its antigen is unidentified. Included in the TCR beta cDNA libraries were unique molecular identifiers. TCRdb itself ran the PCR reads through MiXCR, one entry per CDR3 protein. The data contain fewer than 550,000 distinct CDR3 sequences, around a third of them seen just once; the ten biggest clones take up approximately 5.4%. These data belong to a study of post-analysis software for immune sequencing data. Notes on the study in general: With TRBV5-6, TRBV5-1 and TRBV20-1 included, 5 or 6 TRBV segments were more frequent in patients than in controls.

Germline V gene sequence: CDR1 DFQATT, CDR2 SNEGSKA (reference sequence). The CDR3 is made up of 14 amino acids. V dropped 2 bases and J dropped 0 bases, with 11 bases sitting between them. This TCR was sampled from a girl under 18 with multiple sclerosis. Input material: blood. V and J are TRBV20-1 and TRBJ2-7, with D perhaps matching TRBD2 (6 bases). In DNA, the CDR3 is TGCAGTGCTAGACGGACTAATCTCTCCTACGAGCAGTACTTC. This translates into CSARRTNLSYEQYF.